The 26 T cell receptor beta chains below all came from one sample that was sequenced in a study of CD8 T cells in ankylosing spondylitis. TCRdb reprocessed the 5' RACE reads with MiXCR, giving one entry per CDR3 protein. The sample holds fewer than 35,000 distinct CDR3 sequences; about 31% are singletons and the top ten take 45% to 55%. The specimen was synovial fluid, either unsorted or a sorted T cell fraction (not recorded which). The receptors were gathered from a male donor with ankylosing spondylitis.

V gene TRBV11-2 combines with J gene TRBJ1-1; TRBD1 might be the D (5 bases). The CDR3 extends over 15 amino acids. Trimming pared 2 bases from V and 5 bases from J, leaving 15 bases between. Germline assignment: CDR1 SGHAT and CDR2 FQNNGV. The CDR3 sequence is CASSLQGTERTEAFF. CDR3 coding DNA: TGTGCCAGCAGCTTACAGGGTACGGAGCGTACTGAAGCTTTCTTT.

The sample holds many counts of this clonotype. The rearrangement uses TRBV9 and TRBJ2-1, with 8 nucleotides matching TRBD2. The CDR3 has 15 amino acids. The germline CDR1 and CDR2 sequences are SGDLS and YYNGEE. The J segment lost 4 bases and the V segment lost 4 bases, leaving 7 bases of the junction unmatched. DNA for the CDR3: TGTGCCAGCAGCACTTCTAGCGGGTGGTACAATGAGCAGTTCTTC. Translating gives CASSTSSGWYNEQFF.

At least ten counts were recorded for this clonotype. The chain is built from TRBV19 and TRBJ2-1; 9 positions match TRBD1. CDR1 LNHDA and CDR2 SQIVND come from the germline V gene (reference sequence). The length of the CDR3 is 15 residues. V was clipped by 9 bases and J by 0 bases; unmatched bases: 6. The CDR3 sequence: CASENRGHSYNEQFF. CDR3 DNA: TGTGCCAGCGAGAACAGGGGGCACTCCTACAATGAGCAGTTCTTC.

The V and J genes are TRBV12-3 or TRBV12-4 and TRBJ1-6; 9 bases agree with TRBD1. CDR3 size: 14 residues. J lost 8 bases, V lost 3 bases, and 2 bases had no gene match. This CDR3 reads CASSLGQGYSPLHF. The DNA for the CDR3 is TGTGCCAGCAGTTTGGGACAGGGTTATTCACCCCTCCACTTT.

The chain's CDR3 is CASTSTGSHGTQYF. DNA for the CDR3: TGTGCCAGCACGTCGACAGGGTCCCACGGGACCCAGTACTTC. The rearrangement links TRBV4-2 to TRBJ2-5, with 7 bases fitting TRBD1. Germline CDR1 LGHNA, CDR2 YNFKEQ. J gave up 7 bases and V 7 bases, and 12 bases lay outside the gene matches. This CDR3 comprises 14 residues.

This clonotype was counted at least ten times. V gene TRBV7-9 combines with J gene TRBJ2-7, with D possibly TRBD2 on 5 matching bases. From germline, CDR1 is SEHNR and CDR2 FQNEAQ (reference sequence). This CDR3 has 12 residues. Trimming pared 5 bases from V and 4 bases from J, leaving 9 bases between. The CDR3 nucleotides read TGTGCCAGCAGCGCGGGTGCTTACGAGCAGTACTTC. Translated, it gives CASSAGAYEQYF. The entire variable domain, with the rest obtained from reference TRBV7-9 and TRBJ2-7, is as follows: DTGVSQNPRHKITKRGQNVTFRCDPISEHNRLYWYRQTLGQGPEFLTYFQNEAQLEKSRLLSDRFSAERPKGSFSTLEIQRTEQGDSAMYLCASSAGAYEQYFGPGTRLTVT.

Relative to its sample, this clonotype is medium-sized. This chain connects TRBV13 to TRBJ2-1; perhaps D is TRBD1 or TRBD2 (7 bases each). The V and J ends lost 1 base and 5 bases respectively, with 15 bases between them. Looked up from germline, CDR1 is PRHDT and CDR2 is FYEKMQ (reference sequence). The CDR3 has 16 residues. DNA for the CDR3: TGTGCCAGCAGCTTAGAGGGGGCCGCGGGGGACAATGAGCAGTTCTTC. This gives the protein CASSLEGAAGDNEQFF.

The sample holds a few counts of this clonotype. The chain carries TRBV12-3 or TRBV12-4 and TRBJ1-6, with 9 bases matching TRBD1. The V segment lost 3 bases and the J segment 7 bases; nucleotides outside the gene matches: 1. The CDR3 runs 14 residues. This CDR3 is CASSLTGGNSPLHF. DNA for the CDR3: TGTGCCAGCAGTTTGACAGGGGGGAATTCACCCCTCCACTTT.

This clonotype was recorded a few times. The rearrangement uses TRBV12-3 or TRBV12-4 and TRBJ2-5; TRBD1 matches at 8 bases. This CDR3 comprises 17 residues. V shed 1 base and J 5 bases; nucleotides not matched to a gene: 12. CDR3: CASSLVPGQAMGETQYF. Written as DNA, the CDR3 is TGTGCCAGCAGTTTAGTCCCGGGACAGGCAATGGGGGAGACCCAGTACTTC.

The rearrangement uses TRBV4-2 and TRBJ1-5; D is perhaps TRBD1 (5 bases). In germline, CDR1 is LGHNA, CDR2 YNFKEQ. V was cut by 0 bases and J by 7 bases, with 13 bases left in between. The CDR3 has 15 amino acids. CDR3 region: CASSQEQEGPQPQHF. As DNA, the CDR3 is TGTGCCAGCAGCCAAGAACAGGAAGGACCGCAGCCCCAGCATTTT.

This clonotype was observed many times. The chain employs TRBV25-1 and TRBJ2-5, with 8 positions matching TRBD1. Germline V CDR1 and CDR2: MGHDK, SYGVNS. V was clipped by 6 bases and J by 3 bases; unmatched bases: 3. CDR3 size: 13 residues. This chain's CDR3 is CASSQGAEETQYF. Here the CDR3 DNA reads TGTGCCAGCAGCCAGGGGGCTGAAGAGACCCAGTACTTC.

This clonotype was seen more than once but under ten times. The rearrangement uses TRBV7-9 and TRBJ2-1; D not resolved. The CDR3 spans 11 residues. Trimming cost V 1 base and J 8 bases, with 3 bases left between them. The germline CDR1 and CDR2 sequences are SEHNR and FQNEAQ (reference sequence). The CDR3 sequence: CASSLEYEQFF. The CDR3 DNA follows: TGTGCCAGCAGCTTAGAGTATGAGCAGTTCTTC.

The rearrangement links TRBV11-2 to TRBJ2-5; D is unresolved. Germline CDR1 SGHAT, CDR2 FQNNGV. Trimming shortened V by 0 bases and J by 4 bases, and 12 bases separated the two germline ends. This CDR3 region has 15 residues. The CDR3 nucleotides read TGTGCCAGCAGCTTAGAATGGCTCAACACAGAGACCCAGTACTTC. Its protein product is CASSLEWLNTETQYF.

The V gene is TRBV7-9, the J gene TRBJ2-5; TRBD1 might be the D (5 bases). Germline lookup yields CDR1 SEHNR and CDR2 FQNEAQ (reference sequence). V was trimmed by 5 bases and J by 3 bases, leaving 16 bases between them. The CDR3 extends over 15 amino acids. The DNA of the CDR3 is TGTGCCAGCAGCCCGGGTCCCAGGGCCGAAGAGACCCAGTACTTC. It translates to CASSPGPRAEETQYF.

The genes are TRBV6-1 and TRBJ2-7; tentative D call: TRBD1 (6 bases). The CDR3 is made up of 15 amino acids. Germline V gene lookup returns CDR1 MNHNS and CDR2 SASEGT. V gave up 2 bases and J gave up 2 bases, with 13 bases separating them. The CDR3 DNA is TGTGCCAGCAGTGAAAGGGGGTCGGGTGCCTACGAGCAGTACTTC. It is translated as CASSERGSGAYEQYF.

This clonotype was seen a few times. The genes are TRBV6-2 or TRBV6-3 and TRBJ1-2, with TRBD1 as a possible D gene (5 bases). Between the trimmed V and J ends, which lost 6 bases and 9 bases, there was a span of 20 bases. Looked up from germline, CDR1 is MNHEY and CDR2 is SVGEGT. The CDR3 has 14 amino acids. CDR3 in amino acids: CASRKDRPLFSYTF. In nucleotides, the CDR3 is TGTGCCAGCAGAAAAGACAGACCGCTCTTTAGCTACACCTTC.

The genes are TRBV7-8 and TRBJ2-3; 8 bases are a match to TRBD1. V lost 2 bases to trimming and J lost 9 bases; unmatched junction nucleotides: 4. Germline-derived CDR1 and CDR2 are SGHVS and FQNEAQ. The CDR3 length is 13 residues. The CDR3 reads CASSLNRGETQYF. The CDR3 bases are TGTGCCAGCAGCTTAAACAGGGGGGAAACGCAGTATTTT.

This clonotype came up many times. The rearrangement joins TRBV7-6 to TRBJ1-1; no clear D. CDR1 SGHVS and CDR2 FNYEAQ come from the germline V gene. V was clipped by 5 bases and J by 8 bases, with 15 bases between them. The CDR3 has 13 amino acids. For the CDR3, the DNA is TGTGCCAGCAGCGCCGAACCCGGGAAAGAAGCTTTCTTT. It codes for CASSAEPGKEAFF.

This clonotype was recorded a few times. V and J are TRBV4-2 and TRBJ1-5; tentatively, D is TRBD1 (5 bases). The CDR3 consists of 21 residues. The germline V and J ends were trimmed by 4 bases and 3 bases, with 31 bases remaining between them. Per germline, CDR1 LGHNA and CDR2 YNFKEQ. CDR3: CASSPVVGHPFSGWINQPQHF. Written as DNA, the CDR3 is TGTGCCAGCAGCCCGGTGGTTGGACACCCATTTTCTGGGTGGATCAATCAGCCCCAGCATTTT.

The chain links TRBV27 to TRBJ1-5; D might be TRBD1 (5 bases). Deletions cut 2 bases from V and 2 bases from J, with 13 bases between. In germline, CDR1 is MNHEY, CDR2 SMNVEV (reference sequence). CDR3 length: 16 amino acids. This CDR3 is CASSLVPPGGNQPQHF. The CDR3 DNA reads TGTGCCAGCAGTTTAGTCCCCCCGGGGGGCAATCAGCCCCAGCATTTT.

This clonotype was seen repeatedly, ten times or more. The V and J genes are TRBV2 and TRBJ2-1; 7 bases are shared with TRBD1. Unmatched junction bases numbered 11, after V lost 5 bases and J lost 1 base. This CDR3 is 17 amino acids long. Germline V gene data show CDR1 as SNHLY and CDR2 as FYNNEI. CDR3 in amino acids: CASSFSPGQPSYNEQFF. In nucleotides, the CDR3 is TGTGCCAGCAGTTTTAGTCCGGGACAGCCGTCCTACAATGAGCAGTTCTTC.

This clonotype was seen only a few times. V usage is TRBV28 and J usage is TRBJ2-1; no definite D call. The germline V gene has CDR1 MDHEN and CDR2 SYDVKM. Between the trimmed V and J ends, which lost 3 bases and 1 base, there was a span of 13 bases. There are 16 residues in the CDR3. In nucleotides, the CDR3 is TGTGCCAGCAGTTTCCATGGACGGCAATCCTACAATGAGCAGTTCTTC. It specifies CASSFHGRQSYNEQFF. The whole variable domain, filled in from reference TRBV28 and TRBJ2-1, reads DVKVTQSSRYLVKRTGEKVFLECVQDMDHENMFWYRQDPGLGLRLIYFSYDVKMKEKGDIPEGYSVSREKKERFSLILESASTNQTSMYLCASSFHGRQSYNEQFFGPGTRLTVL.

The V gene is TRBV10-2, the J gene TRBJ2-7; 7 bases are shared with TRBD1. CDR1 WSHSY and CDR2 SAAADI come from the germline V gene. The V gene end was trimmed by 5 bases and the J gene end by 5 bases; junction bases not matched to a gene: 6. The CDR3 extends over 13 amino acids. CDR3 coding DNA: TGCGCCAGCAGTCTCGACAGGGACCACGAGCAGTACTTC. It codes for CASSLDRDHEQYF.

This clonotype appeared once. This chain links TRBV20-1 with TRBJ2-3; no clear D gene. Per germline, CDR1 DFQATT and CDR2 SNEGSKA (reference sequence). The ends were cut back, 1 base at V and 6 bases at J, with 17 bases in the middle. There are 15 residues in the CDR3. This CDR3 reads CSARVAQSPSDTQYF. The CDR3 DNA reads TGCAGTGCTAGAGTCGCGCAAAGCCCATCGGATACGCAGTATTTT.

In its sample, this clonotype was seen many times. The rearrangement links TRBV12-3 or TRBV12-4 to TRBJ1-1, with D unresolved. The CDR3 length is 16 residues. V lost 2 bases, J lost 1 base, and 14 bases lay in between. As DNA, the CDR3 is TGTGCCAGCAGTTTACCTTCTGGGCGGCCGAACACTGAAGCTTTCTTT. Amino acids: CASSLPSGRPNTEAFF.

The chain couples TRBV18 to TRBJ2-7; a weak D match, TRBD2 (5 bases). CDR1 is KGHSH, CDR2 LQKENI, per germline. Trimming removed 3 bases from V and 6 bases from J, with 9 bases in between. This CDR3 spans 12 amino acids. CDR3 nucleotides: TGTGCCAGCTCACCGGAGGCTCCCGAGCAGTACTTC. The encoded protein is CASSPEAPEQYF. Combining the CDR3 with reference TRBV18 and TRBJ2-7 gives the whole variable domain NAGVMQNPRHLVRRRGQEARLRCSPMKGHSHVYWYRQLPEEGLKFMVYLQKENIIDESGMPKERFSAEFPKEGPSILRIQQVVRGDSAAYFCASSPEAPEQYFGPGTRLTVT.